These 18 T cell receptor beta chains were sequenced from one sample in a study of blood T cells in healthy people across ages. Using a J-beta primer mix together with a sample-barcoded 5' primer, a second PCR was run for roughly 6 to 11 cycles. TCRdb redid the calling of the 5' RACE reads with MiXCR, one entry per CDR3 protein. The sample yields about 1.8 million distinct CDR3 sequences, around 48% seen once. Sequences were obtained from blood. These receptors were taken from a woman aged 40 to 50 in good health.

The CDR3 region has the DNA TGCAGTGGATCGACCCTAAGGGGGCAGTTCTTC. It specifies CSGSTLRGQFF. V is TRBV20-1 and J is TRBJ2-1; TRBD1 might be the D (5 bases). CDR1 is DFQATT and CDR2 is SNEGSKA in the germline V gene (reference sequence). The CDR3 is 11 residues long. Trimming shortened V by 7 bases and J by 12 bases, and 16 bases separated the two germline ends.

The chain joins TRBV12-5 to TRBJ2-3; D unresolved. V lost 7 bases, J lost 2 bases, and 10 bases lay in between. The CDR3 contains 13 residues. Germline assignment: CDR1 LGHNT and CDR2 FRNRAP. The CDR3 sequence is CASVGTDTDTQYF. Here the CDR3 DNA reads TGTGCTAGTGTAGGAACTGACACAGATACGCAGTATTTT.

The CDR3 loop is CASRNPERPYEQYF. The CDR3 bases are TGTGCCAGCAGAAATCCGGAGAGACCTTACGAGCAGTACTTC. The chain uses TRBV2 and TRBJ2-7; no reliable D call. CDR3 size: 14 residues. V gave up 6 bases and J gave up 4 bases, with 16 bases separating them. CDR1 SNHLY and CDR2 FYNNEI come from the germline V gene.

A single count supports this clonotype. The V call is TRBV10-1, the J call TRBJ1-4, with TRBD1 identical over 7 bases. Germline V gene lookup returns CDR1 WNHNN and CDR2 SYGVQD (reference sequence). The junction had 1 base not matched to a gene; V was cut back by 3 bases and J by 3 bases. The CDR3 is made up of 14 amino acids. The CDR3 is CASSDTGANEKLFF. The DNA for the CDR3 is TGCGCCAGCAGTGATACAGGGGCTAATGAAAAACTGTTTTTT.

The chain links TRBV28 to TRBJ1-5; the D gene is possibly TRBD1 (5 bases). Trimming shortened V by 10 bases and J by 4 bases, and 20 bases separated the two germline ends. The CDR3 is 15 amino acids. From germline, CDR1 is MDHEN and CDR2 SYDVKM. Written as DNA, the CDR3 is TGTGCCACCCAGGAGGGGCAGCTAAATAATCAGCCCCAGCATTTT. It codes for CATQEGQLNNQPQHF.

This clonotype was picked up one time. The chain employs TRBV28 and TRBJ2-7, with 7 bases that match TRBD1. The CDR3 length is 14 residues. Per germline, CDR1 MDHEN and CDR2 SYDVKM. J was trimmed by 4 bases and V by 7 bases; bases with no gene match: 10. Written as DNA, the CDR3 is TGTGCCAGCAATCCTGGGACAGTCGGGTACGAGCAGTACTTC. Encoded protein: CASNPGTVGYEQYF.

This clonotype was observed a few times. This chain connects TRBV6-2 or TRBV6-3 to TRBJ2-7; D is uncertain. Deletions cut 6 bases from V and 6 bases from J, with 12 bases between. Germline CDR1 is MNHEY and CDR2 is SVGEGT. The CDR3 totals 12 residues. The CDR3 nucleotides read TGTGCCAGCAGCCAGACTTACATCGAGCAGTACTTC. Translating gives CASSQTYIEQYF.

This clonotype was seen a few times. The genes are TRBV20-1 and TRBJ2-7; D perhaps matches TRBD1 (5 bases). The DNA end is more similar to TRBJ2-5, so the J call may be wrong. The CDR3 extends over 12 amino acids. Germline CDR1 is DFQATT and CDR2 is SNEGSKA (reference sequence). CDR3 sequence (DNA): TGCAGTGCTAGACAGGGTCTAGAGACCCAGTACTTC. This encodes CSARQGLETQYF.

The CDR3 DNA is TGTGCCAGCAGTCCTAACGGGGGCTGGGTTCAGCCCCAGCATTTT. This translates into CASSPNGGWVQPQHF. This chain joins TRBV6-1 and TRBJ1-5; maybe TRBD1 (6 bases). The CDR3 has 15 amino acids. Deletions cut 5 bases from V and 6 bases from J, with 17 bases between. Germline lookup yields CDR1 MNHNS and CDR2 SASEGT.

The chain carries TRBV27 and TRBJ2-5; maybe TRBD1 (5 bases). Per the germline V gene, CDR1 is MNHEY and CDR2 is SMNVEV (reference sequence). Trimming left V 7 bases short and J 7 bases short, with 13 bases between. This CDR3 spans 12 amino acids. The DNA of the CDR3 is TGTGCCAGCAATGGGGCGGCGGCGACCCAGTACTTC. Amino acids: CASNGAAATQYF.

The CDR3 DNA is TGCAGTGCCAACGCCCCCGCCACGGGGTCCGTGGACATTCAGTACTTC. Encoded protein: CSANAPATGSVDIQYF. The chain employs TRBV20-1 and TRBJ2-4; D possibly corresponds to TRBD2 (5 bases). V gave up 6 bases and J gave up 8 bases, with 26 bases separating them. Germline assignment: CDR1 DFQATT and CDR2 SNEGSKA (reference sequence). The CDR3 spans 16 residues.

CDR3 DNA: TGTGCCAGCAGCTTAGAGGCAGGGTTGTTAAGCGTCCTGACTTTC. This sequence encodes CASSLEAGLLSVLTF. The chain carries TRBV7-3 and TRBJ2-6, with D maybe TRBD1 (5 bases). Per germline, CDR1 SGHTA and CDR2 FQGTGA. The ends were cut back, 2 bases at V and 12 bases at J, with 17 bases in the middle. This CDR3 contains 15 residues. Together with reference TRBV7-3 and TRBJ2-6, the CDR3 gives the full variable domain: GAGVSQTPSNKVTEKGKYVELRCDPISGHTALYWYRQSLGQGPEFLIYFQGTGAADDSGLPNDRFFAVRPEGSVSTLKIQRTERGDSAVYLCASSLEAGLLSVLTFGAGSRLTVL.

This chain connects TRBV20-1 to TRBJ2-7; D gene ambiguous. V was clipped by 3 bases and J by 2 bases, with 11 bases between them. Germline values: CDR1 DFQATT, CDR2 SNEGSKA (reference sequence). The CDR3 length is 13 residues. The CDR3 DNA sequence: TGCAGTGCTAGGCCGAGCTGGGCCTACGAGCAGTACTTC. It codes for CSARPSWAYEQYF.

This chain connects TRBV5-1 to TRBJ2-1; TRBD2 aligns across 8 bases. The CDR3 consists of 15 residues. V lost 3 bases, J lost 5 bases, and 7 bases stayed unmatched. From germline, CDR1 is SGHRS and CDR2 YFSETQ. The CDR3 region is CASSYRGGQNNEQFF. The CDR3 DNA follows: TGCGCCAGCAGCTACCGGGGGGGCCAGAACAATGAGCAGTTCTTC.

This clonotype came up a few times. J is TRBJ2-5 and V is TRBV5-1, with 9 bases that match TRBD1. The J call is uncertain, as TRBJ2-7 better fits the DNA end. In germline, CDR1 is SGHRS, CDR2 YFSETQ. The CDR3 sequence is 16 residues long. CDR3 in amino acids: CASSPGQGGWQYEQYF. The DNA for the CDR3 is TGCGCCAGCAGCCCGGGACAGGGTGGATGGCAATACGAGCAGTACTTC.

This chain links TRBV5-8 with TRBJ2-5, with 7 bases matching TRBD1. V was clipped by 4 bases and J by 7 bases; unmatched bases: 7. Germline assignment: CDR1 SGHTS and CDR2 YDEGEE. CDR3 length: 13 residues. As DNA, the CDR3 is TGTGCCAGCAGCGGCAGGACAGGTTTGACCCAGTACTTC. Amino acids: CASSGRTGLTQYF.

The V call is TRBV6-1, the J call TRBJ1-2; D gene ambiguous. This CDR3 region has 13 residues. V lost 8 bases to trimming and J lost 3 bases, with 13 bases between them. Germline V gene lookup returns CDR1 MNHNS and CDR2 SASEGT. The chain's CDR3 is CASRKTSDYGYTF. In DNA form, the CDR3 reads TGTGCCAGCCGTAAGACCTCCGACTATGGCTACACCTTC.

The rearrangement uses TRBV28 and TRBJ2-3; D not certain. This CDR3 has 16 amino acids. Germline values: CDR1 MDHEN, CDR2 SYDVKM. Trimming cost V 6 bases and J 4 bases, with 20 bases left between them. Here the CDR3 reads CASRFGPPKHPDTQYF. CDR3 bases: TGTGCCAGCAGATTTGGCCCTCCGAAGCACCCAGATACGCAGTATTTT. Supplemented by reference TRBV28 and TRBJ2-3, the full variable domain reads DVKVTQSSRYLVKRTGEKVFLECVQDMDHENMFWYRQDPGLGLRLIYFSYDVKMKEKGDIPEGYSVSREKKERFSLILESASTNQTSMYLCASRFGPPKHPDTQYFGPGTRLTVL.